The 29 T cell receptor beta chains listed next were all sequenced from one sample in a study of blood T cell repertoires in COVID-19. The assay was immunoSEQ multiplex PCR, and TCRdb's table has in-frame clones only and misses some. The sample shows more than 60,000 clones, about 80% of them seen only once. The sequenced sample consisted of peripheral blood. The receptors derive from a man aged 50-60 years with COVID-19, enrolled during active disease.

As to this clone: The sample holds other DNA sequences that translate to the same CDR3. CDR3 sequence reads: CASSYSGANNSPLHF. Written as DNA, the CDR3 is TGTGCCAGCAGTTACTCAGGGGCGAATAATTCACCCCTCCACTTT. The chain employs TRBV6-5 and TRBJ1-6; D may be TRBD1 (5 bases). The CDR3 consists of 15 residues. Germline loops: CDR1 MNHEY, CDR2 SVGAGI. Trimming shortened V by 0 bases and J by 5 bases, and 8 bases separated the two germline ends.

The rearrangement links TRBV7-2 to TRBJ1-2; perhaps TRBD1 as D (6 bases). Trimming cost V 2 bases and J 6 bases, with 13 bases left between them. The CDR3 spans 14 residues. The germline V gene encodes CDR1 SGHTA and CDR2 FQGNSA. CDR3 region: CASSLQGIPNGYTF. The CDR3 bases are TGTGCCAGCAGCTTACAGGGGATTCCGAATGGCTACACCTTC.

The J gene is TRBJ1-2, the V gene TRBV5-4; no firm D call. CDR3 size: 13 residues. Trimming removed 2 bases at V and 0 bases at J, with 5 bases between. Germline V gene lookup returns CDR1 SGHNT and CDR2 YYREEE (reference sequence). CDR3 nucleotide sequence: TGTGCCAGCAGCTTTTCGGCTAACTATGGCTACACCTTC. Translating it yields CASSFSANYGYTF.

This clone appeared a single time. Here the CDR3 reads CASSQLDSRRYNEQFF. The DNA of the CDR3 is TGTGCCAGCAGCCAACTGGACAGTAGGAGGTACAATGAGCAGTTCTTC. The chain joins TRBV14 to TRBJ2-1; TRBD1 is a possible D gene (6 bases). The CDR3 contains 16 residues. Germline CDR1 is SGHDN and CDR2 is FVKESK. V lost 2 bases and J lost 4, with 15 bases in between. Filled out from reference TRBV14 and TRBJ2-1, the complete variable domain reads EAGVTQFPSHSVIEKGQTVTLRCDPISGHDNLYWYRRVMGKEIKFLLHFVKESKQDESGMPNNRFLAERTGGTYSTLKVQPAELEDSGVYFCASSQLDSRRYNEQFFGPGTRLTVL.

The V and J genes are TRBV4-3 and TRBJ2-5; a weak D match, TRBD2 (6 bases). The CDR3 is 18 amino acids. Looked up from germline, CDR1 is LGHNA and CDR2 is YSLEER. Trimming left V 0 bases short and J 2 bases short, with 19 bases between. CDR3 residues: CASSQDFGGTRGQETQYF. The DNA of the CDR3 is TGCGCCAGCAGCCAAGACTTTGGGGGGACTCGAGGGCAAGAGACCCAGTACTTC.

This sequence joins TRBV5-1 and TRBJ2-6; TRBD1 might be the D (6 bases). CDR3 length: 16 residues. V dropped 4 bases and J dropped 2 bases, with 13 bases sitting between them. Germline assignment: CDR1 SGHRS and CDR2 YFSETQ. The CDR3 region has the DNA TGCGCCAGCAGCCCCACCACAGGGACTGGGGCCAACGTCCTGACTTTC. Translated: CASSPTTGTGANVLTF.

The V call is TRBV11-3, the J call TRBJ2-2; 12 positions match TRBD1. Germline assignment: CDR1 SGHNT and CDR2 YENEEA. CDR3 length: 18 residues. V gave up 5 bases and J gave up 6 bases; unmatched junction bases: 13. CDR3 loop: CASSPRDRGRDGSGELFF. DNA for the CDR3: TGTGCCAGCAGCCCCCGGGACAGGGGGCGTGATGGCTCCGGGGAGCTGTTTTTT.

This clone has only one observation. The chain joins TRBV7-9 to TRBJ1-6; no definite D call. Trimming stripped 1 base from V and 8 bases from J, with 15 bases between. CDR1 and CDR2 (germline): SEHNR, FQNEAQ (reference sequence). CDR3 length: 16 residues. CDR3 DNA: TGTGCCAGCAGCTTAGGAGAGGGCGACGGGGATTCACCCCTCCACTTT. Translated, it gives CASSLGEGDGDSPLHF.

This rearrangement joins TRBV12-3 or TRBV12-4 to TRBJ1-2, with 8 bases that match TRBD1. V dropped 7 bases and J dropped 7; count of bases not matched to a gene: 2. CDR3 length: 11 amino acids. CDR3 loop: CASKTGVGYTF. CDR3 nucleotides: TGTGCCAGCAAGACAGGGGTTGGCTACACCTTC.

The J gene is TRBJ2-5, the V gene TRBV7-9; 10 bases fit TRBD2. The CDR3 covers 14 residues. The ends lost 5 bases at V and 4 bases at J; junction bases unmatched: 4. Germline-derived CDR1 and CDR2 are SEHNR and FQNEAQ (reference sequence). This CDR3 reads CASSTGLAAETQYF. The DNA for the CDR3 is TGTGCCAGCAGCACAGGACTAGCGGCAGAGACCCAGTACTTC. Full variable domain (missing parts from reference TRBV7-9 and TRBJ2-5): DTGVSQNPRHKITKRGQNVTFRCDPISEHNRLYWYRQTLGQGPEFLTYFQNEAQLEKSRLLSDRFSAERPKGSFSTLEIQRTEQGDSAMYLCASSTGLAAETQYFGPGTRLLVL.

V is TRBV9 and J is TRBJ2-3; D unclear. The ends were cut back, 2 bases at V and 1 base at J, with 8 bases in the middle. There are 14 residues in the CDR3. Germline V CDR1 and CDR2: SGDLS, YYNGEE. CDR3 amino acids: CASSVRGGTDTQYF. The CDR3 nucleotides are TGTGCCAGCAGCGTCCGAGGAGGCACAGATACGCAGTATTTT.

The J gene is TRBJ1-1, the V gene TRBV13, with D unclear. Per the germline V gene, CDR1 is PRHDT and CDR2 is FYEKMQ (reference sequence). The CDR3 covers 14 residues. V was shortened by 11 bases and J by 7 bases, with 23 bases between the two germline ends. CDR3: CASRGRLRALEAFF. The CDR3 nucleotides are TGTGCCTCTCGAGGGAGACTGCGGGCTCTTGAAGCTTTCTTT.

This clone was recorded only once. The V and J genes are TRBV4-2 and TRBJ2-1, with D possibly being TRBD1 (5 bases). The CDR3 totals 17 residues. Germline CDR1 and CDR2: LGHNA and YNFKEQ. Deletions cut 0 bases from V and 0 bases from J, with 12 bases between. The CDR3 loop reads CASSQDPPDSSYNEQFF. The CDR3 DNA sequence: TGTGCCAGCAGCCAAGATCCCCCAGACAGCTCCTACAATGAGCAGTTCTTC.

The chain recombines TRBV5-4 with TRBJ1-4; tentatively, D is TRBD1 (6 bases). The ends were cut back, 4 bases at V and 0 bases at J, with 10 bases in the middle. Per germline, CDR1 SGHNT and CDR2 YYREEE (reference sequence). The CDR3 runs to 15 residues. Here the CDR3 DNA reads TGTGCCAGCAGCCTTGGGACACCAACTAATGAAAAACTGTTTTTT. This gives the protein CASSLGTPTNEKLFF. Full variable domain (remainder filled in from reference TRBV5-4 and TRBJ1-4): ETGVTQSPTHLIKTRGQQVTLRCSSQSGHNTVSWYQQALGQGPQFIFQYYREEENGRGNFPPRFSGLQFPNYSSELNVNALELDDSALYLCASSLGTPTNEKLFFGSGTQLSVL.

The V gene is TRBV11-2, the J gene TRBJ1-5, with 7 bases matching TRBD1. Trimming cost V 4 bases and J 3 bases; bases outside gene matches: 6. CDR1 SGHAT and CDR2 FQNNGV come from the germline V gene. CDR3 length: 15 amino acids. The CDR3 DNA sequence: TGTGCCAGCAGCTCCTTACAGGGGATCAATCAGCCCCAGCATTTT. Its protein is CASSSLQGINQPQHF.

The chain is built from TRBV5-1 and TRBJ2-1; D might be TRBD2 (6 bases). V dropped 2 bases and J dropped 6 bases, with 15 bases sitting between them. Germline CDR1 reads SGHRS; CDR2 reads YFSETQ. This CDR3 comprises 15 residues. This CDR3 reads CASSLGGEYLNEQFF. In DNA form, the CDR3 reads TGCGCCAGCAGCTTAGGAGGGGAGTACCTCAATGAGCAGTTCTTC.

This chain joins TRBV12-3 or TRBV12-4 and TRBJ2-2, with D unclear. The germline V and J ends were trimmed by 6 bases and 6 bases, with 11 bases remaining between them. This CDR3 region has 13 residues. The CDR3 DNA follows: TGTGCCAGCAGCATTAGCTGGTCCGGGGAGCTGTTTTTT. It specifies CASSISWSGELFF.

The chain carries TRBV5-1 and TRBJ2-2; weak D call: TRBD1 (5 bases). The CDR3 extends over 15 amino acids. CDR1 is SGHRS, CDR2 YFSETQ, per germline. The V gene lost 6 bases and the J gene lost 0 bases, with 12 bases spanning the gap. CDR3 sequence: CASKTQAANTGELFF. As DNA, the CDR3 is TGCGCCAGCAAGACACAGGCCGCGAACACCGGGGAGCTGTTTTTT.

This clone was seen a few times. V and J are TRBV6-2 or TRBV6-3 and TRBJ1-1, with TRBD1 matching 9 bases. The germline CDR1 and CDR2 sequences are MNHEY and SVGEGT. This CDR3 region has 18 residues. Losses at the gene ends were 5 bases for V and 0 bases for J; bases not matched to a gene: 13. The CDR3 DNA sequence: TGTGCCAGCAGTAATCGGACAGGGGTCCGGGAAGTGAACACTGAAGCTTTCTTT. This translates into CASSNRTGVREVNTEAFF.

V gene TRBV7-9 combines with J gene TRBJ1-1, with 7 positions matching TRBD1. The CDR3 length is 14 residues. Germline V lookup: CDR1 SEHNR, CDR2 FQNEAQ (reference sequence). V lost 4 bases, J lost 4 bases, and 6 bases stayed unmatched. The CDR3: CASSSTGAGTEAFF. The DNA for the CDR3 is TGTGCCAGCAGCTCTACAGGGGCGGGCACTGAAGCTTTCTTT.

V is TRBV10-3 and J is TRBJ1-1; D gene uncertain. Germline V gene sequence: CDR1 ENHRY, CDR2 SYGVKD. Trimming removed 0 bases from V and 7 bases from J, with 6 bases in between. The CDR3 loop spans 12 amino acids. The CDR3 nucleotides are TGTGCCATCAGTGAGTCGGGCAGTGAAGCTTTCTTT. This translates into CAISESGSEAFF.

Here the CDR3 DNA reads TGTGCCAGCAGCTCTAGCGGGGGCCCCCAAGAGACCCAGTACTTC. Encoded protein: CASSSSGGPQETQYF. V usage is TRBV6-5 and J usage is TRBJ2-5; 10 bases match TRBD2. CDR1 is MNHEY and CDR2 is SVGAGI in the germline V gene. CDR3 length equals 15 residues. V dropped 6 bases and J dropped 1; count of bases not matched to a gene: 5.

J is TRBJ1-2 and V is TRBV7-9; D remains ambiguous. V lost 4 bases, J lost 3 bases, and 6 bases lay in between. Germline-derived CDR1 and CDR2 are SEHNR and FQNEAQ (reference sequence). This CDR3 contains 12 residues. CDR3 sequence (DNA): TGTGCCAGCAGCTCGGGAGACTATGGCTACACCTTC. It yields the protein CASSSGDYGYTF.

The count of this clone is one. The V gene is TRBV29-1, the J gene TRBJ2-1; D unclear. The CDR3 sequence is 14 residues long. The germline V gene has CDR1 SQVTM and CDR2 ANQGSEA. V lost 2 bases and J 2 bases, leaving 10 bases between the germline ends. CDR3 coding DNA: TGCAGCGTTGAAAAGCTTCTTACCTACAATGAGCAGTTCTTC. Amino acids: CSVEKLLTYNEQFF.

The CDR3 spells CASSLWDSVNYGYTF. The CDR3 bases are TGTGCCAGCAGTTTATGGGACAGCGTAAACTATGGCTACACCTTC. This chain links TRBV27 with TRBJ1-2; 7 positions agree with TRBD1. CDR3 size: 15 residues. V shed 1 base and J 2 bases; nucleotides not matched to a gene: 4. Germline V gene lookup returns CDR1 MNHEY and CDR2 SMNVEV (reference sequence).

This chain connects TRBV7-2 to TRBJ2-1, with TRBD2 identical over 12 bases. CDR1 SGHTA and CDR2 FQGNSA come from the germline V gene. The trim removed 0 bases at V and 7 bases at J, leaving 4 bases unmatched. The CDR3 loop spans 16 amino acids. Here the CDR3 reads CASSLALAGGRNEQFF. The CDR3 DNA is TGTGCCAGCAGCTTAGCCCTAGCGGGGGGGCGGAATGAGCAGTTCTTC.

The gene calls are TRBV2 and TRBJ2-2; TRBD2 aligns across 7 bases. CDR1 and CDR2 (germline): SNHLY, FYNNEI. The CDR3 consists of 15 residues. Trimming removed 11 bases from V and 0 bases from J; junction bases left unmatched: 9. Here the CDR3 DNA reads TGTGCCTGCGGACTGGGGGGGGCGAACACCGGGGAGCTGTTTTTT. It translates to CACGLGGANTGELFF.

The genes are TRBV30 and TRBJ2-1; tentatively, D is TRBD2 (7 bases). Trimming removed 3 bases from V and 7 bases from J, with 13 bases in between. The CDR3 extends over 13 amino acids. CDR1 GTSNPN and CDR2 SVGIG come from the germline V gene (reference sequence). The chain's CDR3 is CAWRGGRINEQFF. CDR3 nucleotides: TGTGCCTGGAGGGGGGGGCGTATAAATGAGCAGTTCTTC.

The V and J genes are TRBV19 and TRBJ1-2, with TRBD1 matching over 9 bases. J gave up 8 bases and V 2 bases, and 9 bases lay outside the gene matches. The CDR3 has 15 amino acids. In germline, CDR1 is LNHDA, CDR2 SQIVND (reference sequence). The CDR3 DNA sequence: TGTGCCAGTAGTATACCAGGACAGGGGCACTCCGGCTACACCTTC. Its protein is CASSIPGQGHSGYTF.